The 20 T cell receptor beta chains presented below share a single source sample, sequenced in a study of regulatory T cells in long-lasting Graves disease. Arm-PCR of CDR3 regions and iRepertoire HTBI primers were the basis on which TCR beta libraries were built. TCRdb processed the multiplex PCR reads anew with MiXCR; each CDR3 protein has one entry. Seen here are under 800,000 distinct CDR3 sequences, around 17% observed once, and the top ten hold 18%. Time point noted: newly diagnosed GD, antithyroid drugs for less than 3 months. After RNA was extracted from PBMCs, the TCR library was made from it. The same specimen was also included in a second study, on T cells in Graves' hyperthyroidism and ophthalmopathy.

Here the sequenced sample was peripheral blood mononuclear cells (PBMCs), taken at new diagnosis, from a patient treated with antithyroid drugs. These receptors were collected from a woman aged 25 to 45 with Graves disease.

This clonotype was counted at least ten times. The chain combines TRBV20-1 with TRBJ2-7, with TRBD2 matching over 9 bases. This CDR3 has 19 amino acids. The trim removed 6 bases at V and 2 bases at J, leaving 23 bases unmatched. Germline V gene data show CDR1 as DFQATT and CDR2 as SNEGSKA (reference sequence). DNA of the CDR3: TGCAGTGCCGCGCAACCACTTATTACGGGACTAGCCCGTACCTACGAGCAGTACTTC. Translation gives CSAAQPLITGLARTYEQYF.

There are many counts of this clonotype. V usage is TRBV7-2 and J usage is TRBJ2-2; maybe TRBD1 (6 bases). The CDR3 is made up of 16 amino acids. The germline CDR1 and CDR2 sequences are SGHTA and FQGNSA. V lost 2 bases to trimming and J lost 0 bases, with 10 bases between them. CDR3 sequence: CASSLLGHANTGELFF. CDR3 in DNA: TGTGCCAGCAGCTTACTGGGACATGCGAACACCGGGGAGCTGTTTTTT.

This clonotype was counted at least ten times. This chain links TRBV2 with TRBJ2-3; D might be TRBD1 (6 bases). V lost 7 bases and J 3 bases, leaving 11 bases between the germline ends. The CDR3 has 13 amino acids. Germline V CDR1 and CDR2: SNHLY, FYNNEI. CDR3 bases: TGTGCCAGCACACGGACAGTGACAGATACGCAGTATTTT. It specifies CASTRTVTDTQYF. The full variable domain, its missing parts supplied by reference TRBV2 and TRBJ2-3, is EPEVTQTPSHQVTQMGQEVILRCVPISNHLYFYWYRQILGQKVEFLVSFYNNEISEKSEIFDDQFSVERPDGSNFTLKIRSTKLEDSAMYFCASTRTVTDTQYFGPGTRLTVL.

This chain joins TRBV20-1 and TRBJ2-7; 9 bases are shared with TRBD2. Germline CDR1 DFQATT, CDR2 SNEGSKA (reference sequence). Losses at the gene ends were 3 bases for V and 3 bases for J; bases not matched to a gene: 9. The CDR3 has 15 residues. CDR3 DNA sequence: TGCAGTGCTAGGATAGCGGGAGTAAAGAACTACGAGCAGTACTTC. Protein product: CSARIAGVKNYEQYF.

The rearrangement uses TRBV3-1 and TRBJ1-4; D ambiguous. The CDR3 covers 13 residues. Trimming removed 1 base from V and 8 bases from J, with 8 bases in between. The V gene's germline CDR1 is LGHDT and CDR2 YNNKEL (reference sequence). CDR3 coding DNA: TGTGCCAGCAGCCAAGCAAACAAGGAAAAACTGTTTTTT. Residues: CASSQANKEKLFF.

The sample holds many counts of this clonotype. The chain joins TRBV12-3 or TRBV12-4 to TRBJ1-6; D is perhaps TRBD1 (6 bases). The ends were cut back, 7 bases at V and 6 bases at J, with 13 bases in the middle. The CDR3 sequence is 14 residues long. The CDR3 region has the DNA TGTGCCAGCAACTCGGACAGACTTAATTCACCCCTCCACTTT. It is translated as CASNSDRLNSPLHF.

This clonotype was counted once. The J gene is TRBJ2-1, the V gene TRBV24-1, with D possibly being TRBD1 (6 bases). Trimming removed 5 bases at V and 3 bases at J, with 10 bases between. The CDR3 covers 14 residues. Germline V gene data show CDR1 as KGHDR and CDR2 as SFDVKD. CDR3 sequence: CATSALDSYNEQFF. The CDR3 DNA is TGTGCCACCAGTGCCTTGGACAGCTACAATGAGCAGTTCTTC.

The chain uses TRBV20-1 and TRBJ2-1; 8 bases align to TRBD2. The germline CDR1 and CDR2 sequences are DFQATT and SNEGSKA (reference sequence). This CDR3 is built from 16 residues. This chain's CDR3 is CSAGGSGASSYNEQFF. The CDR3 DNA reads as TGCAGCGCTGGAGGTAGCGGGGCAAGCTCCTACAATGAGCAGTTCTTC.

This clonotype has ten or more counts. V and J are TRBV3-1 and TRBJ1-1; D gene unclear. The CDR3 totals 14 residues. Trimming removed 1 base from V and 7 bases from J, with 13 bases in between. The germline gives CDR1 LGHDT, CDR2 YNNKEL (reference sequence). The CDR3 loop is CASSQGPRVGEAFF. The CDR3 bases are TGTGCCAGCAGCCAAGGGCCTAGGGTTGGTGAAGCTTTCTTT.

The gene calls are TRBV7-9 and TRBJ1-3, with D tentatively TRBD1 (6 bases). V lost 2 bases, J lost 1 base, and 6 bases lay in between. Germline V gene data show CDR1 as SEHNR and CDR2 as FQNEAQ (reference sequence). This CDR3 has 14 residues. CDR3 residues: CASSLRGSGNTIYF. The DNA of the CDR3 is TGTGCCAGCAGCTTAAGGGGGTCTGGAAACACCATATATTTT.

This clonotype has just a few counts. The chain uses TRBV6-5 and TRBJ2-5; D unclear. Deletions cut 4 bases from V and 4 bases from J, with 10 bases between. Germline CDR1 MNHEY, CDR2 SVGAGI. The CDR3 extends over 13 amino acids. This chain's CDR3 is CASSSSPRETQYF. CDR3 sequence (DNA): TGTGCCAGCAGTTCCTCCCCGCGAGAGACCCAGTACTTC.

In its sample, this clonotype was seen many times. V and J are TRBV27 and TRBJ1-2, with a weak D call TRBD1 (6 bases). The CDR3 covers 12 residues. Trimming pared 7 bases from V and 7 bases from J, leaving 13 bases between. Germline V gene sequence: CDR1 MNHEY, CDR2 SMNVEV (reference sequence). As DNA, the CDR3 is TGTGCCAGCACCTCCGGGGGGCCTGGCTACACCTTC. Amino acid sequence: CASTSGGPGYTF.

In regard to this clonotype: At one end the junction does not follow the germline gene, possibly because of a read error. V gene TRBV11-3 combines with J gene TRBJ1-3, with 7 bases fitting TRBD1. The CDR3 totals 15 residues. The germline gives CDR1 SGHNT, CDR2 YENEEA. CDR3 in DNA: TGCGCCAGCAGCTTACCCACCGGGACAGTTAACACCATATATTTT. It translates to CASSLPTGTVNTIYF.

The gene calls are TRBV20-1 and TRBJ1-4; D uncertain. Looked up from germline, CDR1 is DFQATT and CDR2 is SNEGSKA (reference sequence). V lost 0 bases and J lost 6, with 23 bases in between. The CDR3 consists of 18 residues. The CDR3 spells CSARDSGSEGVLYEKLFF. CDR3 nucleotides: TGCAGTGCTAGAGATAGTGGTTCGGAGGGAGTATTATATGAAAAACTGTTTTTT.

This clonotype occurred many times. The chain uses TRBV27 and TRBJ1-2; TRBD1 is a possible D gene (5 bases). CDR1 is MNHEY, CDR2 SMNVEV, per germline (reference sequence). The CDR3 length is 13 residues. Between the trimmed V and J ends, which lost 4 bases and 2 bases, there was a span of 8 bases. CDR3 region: CASSYDRNYGYTF. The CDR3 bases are TGTGCCAGCAGTTACGACAGAAACTATGGCTACACCTTC.

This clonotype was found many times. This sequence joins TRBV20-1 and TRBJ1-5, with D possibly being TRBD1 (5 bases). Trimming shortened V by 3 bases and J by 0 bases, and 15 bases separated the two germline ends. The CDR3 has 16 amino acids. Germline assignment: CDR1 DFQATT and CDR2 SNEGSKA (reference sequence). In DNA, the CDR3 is TGCAGTGCTAGGTCAGGGTTCACGTATAGCAATCAGCCCCAGCATTTT. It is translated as CSARSGFTYSNQPQHF.

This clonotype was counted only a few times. For the CDR3, the DNA is TGCAGCGTTGAAGGTACGGGACGGCGATACAATGAGCAGTTCTTC. Protein sequence: CSVEGTGRRYNEQFF. This chain uses TRBV29-1 with TRBJ2-1, with D tentatively TRBD1 or TRBD2 (5 bases each). Germline-derived CDR1 and CDR2 are SQVTM and ANQGSEA. The CDR3 is 15 amino acids. V gave up 1 base and J gave up 4 bases, with 14 bases separating them.

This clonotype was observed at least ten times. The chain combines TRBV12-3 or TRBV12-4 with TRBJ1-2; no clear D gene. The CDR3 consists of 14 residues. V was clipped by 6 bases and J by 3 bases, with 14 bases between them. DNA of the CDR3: TGTGCCAGCAGACTTCGGACGGAGGACTATGGCTACACCTTC. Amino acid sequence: CASRLRTEDYGYTF.

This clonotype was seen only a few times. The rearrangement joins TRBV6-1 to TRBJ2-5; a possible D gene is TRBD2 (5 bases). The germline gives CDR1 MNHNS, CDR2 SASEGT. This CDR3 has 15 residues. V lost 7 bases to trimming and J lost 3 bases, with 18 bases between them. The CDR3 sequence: CASKFAPLREETQYF. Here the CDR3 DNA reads TGTGCCAGCAAGTTTGCCCCGTTGAGGGAAGAGACCCAGTACTTC.

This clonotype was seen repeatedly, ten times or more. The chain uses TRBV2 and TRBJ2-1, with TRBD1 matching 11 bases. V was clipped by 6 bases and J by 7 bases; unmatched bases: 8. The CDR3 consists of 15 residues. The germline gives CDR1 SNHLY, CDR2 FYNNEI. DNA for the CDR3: TGTGCCAGCAGGGAGGGACAGGGGGTTTGGAATGAGCAGTTCTTC. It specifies CASREGQGVWNEQFF. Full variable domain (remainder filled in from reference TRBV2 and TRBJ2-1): EPEVTQTPSHQVTQMGQEVILRCVPISNHLYFYWYRQILGQKVEFLVSFYNNEISEKSEIFDDQFSVERPDGSNFTLKIRSTKLEDSAMYFCASREGQGVWNEQFFGPGTRLTVL.